The source of this T cell receptor beta chain is a study of a mutant IDH1 vaccine in newly diagnosed glioma. Study in general: The sex distribution of treated patients was 62.5% male and about 38% female, with a mean age of around 40 years. Previous care, which was radiotherapy, temozolomide, or both, most often involved both.

The assay was immunoSEQ multiplex PCR, and TCRdb's table has in-frame clones only and misses some. This sample has some 60,000 clones, with about 91% found just once. Worth noting for this clone: Its antigen is as yet unknown.

V was clipped by 2 bases and J by 7 bases; unmatched bases: 7. The CDR3 loop spans 15 amino acids. Per the germline V gene, CDR1 is LGHNA and CDR2 is YNFKEQ. As to time point: baseline, week 1 (first vaccination visit). Indicated treatment: pre-vaccination baseline after standard-of-care therapy. Each donor presented with a new WHO grade 3 or 4 astrocytoma that tested IDH1-mutant and showed ATRX loss. General study points: Patients mounted vaccine-induced immune responses in approximately 94% of cases.

The clonotype originates from a man aged 45-65 years with glioma. The V call is TRBV4-2, the J call TRBJ2-1; 8 positions match TRBD1. The sample consisted of PBMCs, taken from a glioma patient treated with radiotherapy, temozolomide or both. As DNA, the CDR3 is TGTGCCAGCAGCCAACCCCAGCGACAGGGGAATGAGCAGTTCTTC. This sequence encodes CASSQPQRQGNEQFF.